This TCR beta chain was retrieved from a study of blood T cells in healthy people across ages. There are a few counts of this clonotype. The CDR3 is 18 amino acids. Germline assignment: CDR1 MNHEY and CDR2 SVGEGT. The V segment lost 7 bases and the J segment 1 base; nucleotides outside the gene matches: 11. The authors ran a second PCR of about 6 to 11 cycles using a sample-barcoded 5' primer and a J-beta primer mix. Every cDNA molecule bore a tag from a template-switch adaptor containing 12 random nucleotides. Using its own MiXCR run on the 5' RACE reads, TCRdb lists one record per CDR3 protein. In the table there are around 800,000 distinct CDR3 sequences, around 62% of which are singletons.

The specimen sequenced was blood. The rearrangement joins TRBV6-2 or TRBV6-3 to TRBJ2-1; 12 nucleotides agree with TRBD2. The clonotype was recovered from a man aged 30 to 39 in good health. The CDR3 nucleotides are TGTGCCAGCAAGTTAAGGGGACTAGCGGGTGAGTCCTACAATGAGCAGTTCTTC. It translates to CASKLRGLAGESYNEQFF.